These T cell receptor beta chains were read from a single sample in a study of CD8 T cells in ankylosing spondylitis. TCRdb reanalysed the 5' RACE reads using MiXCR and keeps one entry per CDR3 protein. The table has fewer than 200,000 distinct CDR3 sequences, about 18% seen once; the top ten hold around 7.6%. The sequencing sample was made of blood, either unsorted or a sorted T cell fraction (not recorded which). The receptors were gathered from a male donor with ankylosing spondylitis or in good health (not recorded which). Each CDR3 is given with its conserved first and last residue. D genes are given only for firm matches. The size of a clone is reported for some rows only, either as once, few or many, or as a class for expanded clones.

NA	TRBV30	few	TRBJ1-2	CAWSPGTGSHYGYTF	TGTGCCTGGAGTCCCGGCACAGGGTCGCACTATGGCTACACCTTC
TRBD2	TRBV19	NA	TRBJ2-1	CASSLAGGYEQFF	TGTGCCAGTAGCCTAGCGGGAGGCTATGAGCAGTTCTTC
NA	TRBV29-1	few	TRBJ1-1	CSVGHAEAFF	TGCAGCGTCGGCCACGCTGAAGCTTTCTTT
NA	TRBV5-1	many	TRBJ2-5	CASSLGQRTIETQYF	TGCGCCAGCAGCTTGGGACAGAGGACTATAGAGACCCAGTACTTC
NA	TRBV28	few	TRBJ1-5	CASSTDRRNQPQHF	TGTGCCAGCAGTACCGACAGGCGCAATCAGCCCCAGCATTTT
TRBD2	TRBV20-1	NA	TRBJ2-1	CSAISGRGNEQFF	TGCAGTGCTATTAGCGGGAGAGGGAATGAGCAGTTCTTC
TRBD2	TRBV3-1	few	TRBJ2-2	CASSQVASGTGELFF	TGTGCCAGCAGCCAAGTGGCTAGCGGGACCGGGGAGCTGTTTTTT
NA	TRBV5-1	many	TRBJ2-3	CASSLGRPQDTQYF	TGCGCCAGCAGCTTGGGGAGGCCCCAAGATACGCAGTATTTT
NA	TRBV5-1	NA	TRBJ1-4	CASSRLGGRPNEKLFF	TGCGCCAGCAGCCGGCTGGGGGGTAGGCCTAATGAAAAACTGTTTTTT
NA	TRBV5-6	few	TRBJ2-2	CASSLASGELFF	TGTGCCAGCAGCTTGGCGTCCGGGGAGCTGTTTTTT
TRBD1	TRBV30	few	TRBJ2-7	CAWSFQGASGEQYF	TGTGCCTGGAGTTTTCAGGGGGCTTCTGGCGAGCAGTACTTC
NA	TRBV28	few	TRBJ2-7	CASSSFRAYEQYF	TGTGCCAGCAGTTCCTTCAGGGCCTACGAGCAGTACTTC
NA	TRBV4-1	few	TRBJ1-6	CASAREPSSYNSPLHF	TGCGCCAGCGCGAGGGAGCCGAGCTCCTATAATTCACCCCTCCACTTT
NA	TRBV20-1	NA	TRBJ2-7	CSATPGALTSEQYF	TGCAGTGCGACCCCCGGGGCACTAACCTCCGAGCAGTACTTC
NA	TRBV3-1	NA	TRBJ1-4	CASSLGQRRNEKLFF	TGTGCCAGCAGCCTAGGACAGAGAAGAAATGAAAAACTGTTTTTT
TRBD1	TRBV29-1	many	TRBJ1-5	CSVLTGSNQPQHF	TGCAGCGTCTTGACAGGGAGCAATCAGCCCCAGCATTTT
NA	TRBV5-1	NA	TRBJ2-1	CASASGDTPYNEQFF	TGCGCCAGCGCCTCCGGCGATACTCCCTACAATGAGCAGTTCTTC
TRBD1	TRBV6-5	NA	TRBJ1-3	CASSYETGAGNTIYF	TGTGCCAGCAGTTACGAGACAGGGGCTGGAAACACCATATATTTT
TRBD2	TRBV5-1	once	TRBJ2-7	CASSLGLAGSSYEQYF	TGCGCCAGCAGCTTAGGACTAGCGGGCAGCTCCTACGAGCAGTACTTC
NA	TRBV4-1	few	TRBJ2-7	CASSPLTAYEQYF	TGCGCCAGCAGCCCCCTGACAGCCTACGAGCAGTACTTC
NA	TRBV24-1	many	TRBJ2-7	CATSSGTHSYEQYF	TGTGCCACCAGTTCGGGGACGCACTCCTACGAGCAGTACTTC
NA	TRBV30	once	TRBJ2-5	CAWSGVKVGKRETQYF	TGTGCCTGGAGTGGCGTCAAAGTGGGTAAACGGGAGACCCAGTACTTC
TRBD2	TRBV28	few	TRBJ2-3	CASVSGGEESTDTQYF	TGTGCCAGCGTTTCGGGAGGGGAAGAAAGCACAGATACGCAGTATTTT
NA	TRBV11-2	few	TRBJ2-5	CASSLGLRISGMETQYF	TGTGCCAGCAGCTTAGGTCTTAGGATCTCAGGGATGGAGACCCAGTACTTC
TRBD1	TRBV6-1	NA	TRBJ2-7	CASSVGTGWAEQYF	TGTGCCAGCAGTGTCGGGACAGGGTGGGCCGAGCAGTACTTC
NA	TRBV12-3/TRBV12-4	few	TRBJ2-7	CASSLSVVMYEQYF	TGTGCCAGCAGTCTCTCAGTGGTCATGTACGAGCAGTACTTC
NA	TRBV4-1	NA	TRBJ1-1	CASSQELGVTEAFF	TGCGCCAGCAGCCAAGAGCTCGGGGTCACTGAAGCTTTCTTT
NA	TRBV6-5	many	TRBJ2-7	CASGPVYEQYF	TGTGCCAGCGGTCCAGTCTACGAGCAGTACTTC
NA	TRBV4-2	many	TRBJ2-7	CASSQGRVNLNYEQYF	TGTGCCAGCAGCCAAGGTCGGGTGAACCTAAACTACGAGCAGTACTTC
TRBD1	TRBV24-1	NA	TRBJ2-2	CATSEGTVNTGELFF	TGTGCCACCAGTGAAGGGACAGTCAACACCGGGGAGCTGTTTTTT
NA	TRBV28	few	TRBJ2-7	CASSLYRSQLWIYEQYF	TGTGCCAGCAGTTTATATCGTAGTCAATTGTGGATTTACGAGCAGTACTTC
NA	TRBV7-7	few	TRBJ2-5	CASSLGRSSRETQYF	TGTGCCAGCAGCTTGGGACGTAGCTCGAGGGAGACCCAGTACTTC
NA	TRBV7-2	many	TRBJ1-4	CASSRGTVNEKLFF	TGTGCCAGCAGCCGCGGGACTGTTAATGAAAAACTGTTTTTT
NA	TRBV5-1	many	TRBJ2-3	CASSLGQDTDTQYF	TGCGCCAGCAGCTTGGGACAAGACACAGATACGCAGTATTTT
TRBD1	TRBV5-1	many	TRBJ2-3	CASSSPGQLTDTQYF	TGCGCCAGCAGCTCGCCGGGACAGCTCACAGATACGCAGTATTTT